Listed below are T cell receptor beta chains from one sample, sequenced in a study of blood T cell repertoires in COVID-19. Sequenced by immunoSEQ multiplex PCR; TCRdb stores in-frame clones only, minus some. The table includes 200,000 to 250,000 clones, 65% to 85% detected once. The sample comprised PBMCs or T cells enriched from blood (not recorded which). The receptors stem from a man aged 30 to 39 with acute COVID-19. CDR3s include the opening cysteine and the closing phenylalanine or tryptophan. The order of the fields is J gene, V gene, CDR3 protein.

>TRBJ2-1|TRBV9
CASSVAWGSGYNEQFF
>TRBJ1-2|TRBV18
CASSPERSVASNYGYTF
>TRBJ1-6|TRBV27
CASSLRGGVHSPLHF
>TRBJ2-3|TRBV7-6
CASSLGPSGSDTQYF
>TRBJ1-2|TRBV7-3
CASSRGLEYGYTF
>TRBJ1-1|TRBV27
CASMIRGKTEAFF
>TRBJ2-2|TRBV3-1/TRBV3-2
CASSPPTGSGELFF
>TRBJ1-1|TRBV18
CASAPGGKLNTEAFF
>TRBJ1-2|TRBV9
CASSVGGGVNYGYTF
>TRBJ2-5|TRBV11-2
CASSPRTSGGAKLTQYF
>TRBJ2-7|TRBV10-1
CASSAGLNYEQYF
>TRBJ2-4|TRBV6-6
CASRAGGPAPKNIQYF
>TRBJ1-1|TRBV2
CASSEGTGGTEAFF
>TRBJ1-1|TRBV11-2
CASSARTGSEAFF
>TRBJ2-2|TRBV5-1
CASSLTGAILTGELFF
>TRBJ1-5|TRBV19
CASLGRQGLIYSNQPQHF
>TRBJ1-5|TRBV11-3
CASSLGRSRQPLSQPQHF
>TRBJ2-5|TRBV5-6
CASSLLGRGQETQYF
>TRBJ1-1|TRBV5-6
CASSLRQILNTEAFF
>TRBJ1-1|TRBV29-1
CSVDGQGRTEAFF
>TRBJ1-5|TRBV6-5
CASSPPERAQHF
>TRBJ1-1|TRBV3-1/TRBV3-2
CASSLKTDRGRAEAFF